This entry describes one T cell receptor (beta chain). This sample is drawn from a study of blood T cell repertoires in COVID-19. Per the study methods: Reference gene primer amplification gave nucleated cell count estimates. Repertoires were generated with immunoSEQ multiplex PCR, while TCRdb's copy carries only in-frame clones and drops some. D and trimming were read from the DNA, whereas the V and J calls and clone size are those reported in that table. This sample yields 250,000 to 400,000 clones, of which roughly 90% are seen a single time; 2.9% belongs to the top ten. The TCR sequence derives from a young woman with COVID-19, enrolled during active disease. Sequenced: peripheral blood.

This chain's CDR3 is CASSPRTSGSGTDTQYF. CDR3 sequence (DNA): TGTGCCAGCAGCCCCCGGACTAGCGGGAGTGGCACAGATACGCAGTATTTT. The chain joins TRBV7-8 to TRBJ2-3; 13 bases are a match to TRBD2. Per the germline V gene, CDR1 is SGHVS and CDR2 is FQNEAQ. The CDR3 contains 17 residues. The trim removed 5 bases at V and 1 base at J, leaving 6 bases unmatched.